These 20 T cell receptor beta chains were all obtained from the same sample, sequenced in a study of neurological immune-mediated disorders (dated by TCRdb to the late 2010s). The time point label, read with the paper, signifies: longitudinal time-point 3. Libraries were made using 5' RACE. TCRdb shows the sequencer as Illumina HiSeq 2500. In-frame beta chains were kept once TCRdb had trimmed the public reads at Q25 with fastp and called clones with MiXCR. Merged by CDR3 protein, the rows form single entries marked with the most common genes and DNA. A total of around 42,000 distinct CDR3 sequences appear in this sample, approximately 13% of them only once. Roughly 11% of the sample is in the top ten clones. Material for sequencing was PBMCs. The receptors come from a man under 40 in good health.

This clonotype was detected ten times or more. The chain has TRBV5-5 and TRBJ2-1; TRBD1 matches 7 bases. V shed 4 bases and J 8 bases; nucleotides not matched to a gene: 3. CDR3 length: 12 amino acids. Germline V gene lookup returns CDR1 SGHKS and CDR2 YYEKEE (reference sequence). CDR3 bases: TGTGCCAGCAGCGTAACAGGGGATGAGCAGTTCTTC. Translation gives CASSVTGDEQFF.

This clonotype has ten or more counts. The CDR3 bases are TGCAGTGCTAGGGATTTGGGGGGTGTGCGGCAGTACTTC. Translated: CSARDLGGVRQYF. V gene TRBV20-1 combines with J gene TRBJ2-7; a possible D gene is TRBD2 (6 bases). CDR3 length equals 13 residues. Germline-derived CDR1 and CDR2 are DFQATT and SNEGSKA (reference sequence). The germline V and J ends were trimmed by 3 bases and 9 bases, with 18 bases remaining between them.

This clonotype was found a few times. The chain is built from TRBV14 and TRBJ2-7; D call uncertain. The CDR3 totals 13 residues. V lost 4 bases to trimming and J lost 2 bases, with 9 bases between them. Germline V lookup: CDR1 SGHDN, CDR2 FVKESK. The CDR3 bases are TGTGCCAGCAGCCCAGCTAGAGCCTACGAGCAGTACTTC. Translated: CASSPARAYEQYF.

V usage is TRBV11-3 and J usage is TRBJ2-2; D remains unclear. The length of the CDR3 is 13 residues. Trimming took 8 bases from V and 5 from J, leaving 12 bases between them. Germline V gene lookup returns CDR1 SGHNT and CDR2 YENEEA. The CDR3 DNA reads TGTGCCAGCGGGCATATAGGGACCGGGGAGCTGTTTTTT. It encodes CASGHIGTGELFF.

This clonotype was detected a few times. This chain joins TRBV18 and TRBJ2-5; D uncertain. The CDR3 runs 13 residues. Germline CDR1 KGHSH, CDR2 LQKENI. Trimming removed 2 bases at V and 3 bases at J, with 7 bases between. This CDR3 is CASSPSREETQYF. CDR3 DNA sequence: TGTGCCAGCTCACCAAGTAGGGAAGAGACCCAGTACTTC.

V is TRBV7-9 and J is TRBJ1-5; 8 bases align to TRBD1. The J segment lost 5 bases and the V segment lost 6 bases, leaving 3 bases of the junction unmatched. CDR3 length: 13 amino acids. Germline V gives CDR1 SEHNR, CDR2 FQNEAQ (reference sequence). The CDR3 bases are TGTGCCAGCAGGGGGACAGGTGATCAGCCCCAGCATTTT. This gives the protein CASRGTGDQPQHF.

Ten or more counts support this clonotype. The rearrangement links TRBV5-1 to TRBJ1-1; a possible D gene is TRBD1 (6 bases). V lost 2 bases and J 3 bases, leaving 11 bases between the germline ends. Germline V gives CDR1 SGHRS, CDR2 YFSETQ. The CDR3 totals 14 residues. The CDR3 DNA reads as TGCGCCAGCAGCTTAGCAGGGGCGTACACTGAAGCTTTCTTT. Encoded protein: CASSLAGAYTEAFF. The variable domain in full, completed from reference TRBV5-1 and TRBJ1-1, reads KAGVTQTPRYLIKTRGQQVTLSCSPISGHRSVSWYQQTPGQGLQFLFEYFSETQRNKGNFPGRFSGRQFSNSRSEMNVSTLELGDSALYLCASSLAGAYTEAFFGQGTRLTVV.

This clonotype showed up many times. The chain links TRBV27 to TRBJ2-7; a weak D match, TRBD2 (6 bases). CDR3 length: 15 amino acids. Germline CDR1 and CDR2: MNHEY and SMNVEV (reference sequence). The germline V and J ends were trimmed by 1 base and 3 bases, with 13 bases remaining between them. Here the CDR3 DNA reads TGTGCCAGCAGTTTATACGGAGGAGCGGGCTACGAGCAGTACTTC. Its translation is CASSLYGGAGYEQYF.

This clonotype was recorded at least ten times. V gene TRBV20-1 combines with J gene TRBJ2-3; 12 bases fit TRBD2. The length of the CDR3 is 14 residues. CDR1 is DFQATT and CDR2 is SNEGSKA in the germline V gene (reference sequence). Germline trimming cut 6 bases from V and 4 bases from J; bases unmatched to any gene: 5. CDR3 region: CSAATSGSADTQYF. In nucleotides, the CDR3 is TGCAGTGCGGCGACTAGCGGGAGTGCAGATACGCAGTATTTT.

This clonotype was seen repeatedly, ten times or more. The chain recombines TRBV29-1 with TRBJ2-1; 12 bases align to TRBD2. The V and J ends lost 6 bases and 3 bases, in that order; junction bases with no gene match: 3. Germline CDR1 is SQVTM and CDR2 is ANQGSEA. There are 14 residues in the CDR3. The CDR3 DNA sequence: TGCAGCGTCAAGGGACTAGCGGGCTACAATGAGCAGTTCTTC. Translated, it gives CSVKGLAGYNEQFF.

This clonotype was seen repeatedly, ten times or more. In DNA form, the CDR3 reads TGTGCCAGCAGCGGTCGGGGGGAAAGCACAGATACGCAGTATTTT. Translating gives CASSGRGESTDTQYF. The gene calls are TRBV11-2 and TRBJ2-3; TRBD2 matches 7 bases. The germline gives CDR1 SGHAT, CDR2 FQNNGV. The CDR3 totals 15 residues. With 5 bases clipped from V and 0 bases from J, the junction kept 5 bases outside the gene matches. The complete variable domain, with remaining parts taken from reference TRBV11-2 and TRBJ2-3, reads EAGVAQSPRYKIIEKRQSVAFWCNPISGHATLYWYQQILGQGPKLLIQFQNNGVVDDSQLPKDRFSAERLKGVDSTLKIQPAKLEDSAVYLCASSGRGESTDTQYFGPGTRLTVL.

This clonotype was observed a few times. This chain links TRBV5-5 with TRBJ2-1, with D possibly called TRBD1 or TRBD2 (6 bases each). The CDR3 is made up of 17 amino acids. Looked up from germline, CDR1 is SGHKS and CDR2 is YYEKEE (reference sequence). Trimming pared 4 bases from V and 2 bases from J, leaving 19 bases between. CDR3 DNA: TGTGCCAGCAGCCAATCAGAACAGGGAGGCCCCTACAATGAGCAGTTCTTC. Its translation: CASSQSEQGGPYNEQFF. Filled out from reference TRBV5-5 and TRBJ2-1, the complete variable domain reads DAGVTQSPTHLIKTRGQQVTLRCSPISGHKSVSWYQQVLGQGPQFIFQYYEKEERGRGNFPDRFSARQFPNYSSELNVNALLLGDSALYLCASSQSEQGGPYNEQFFGPGTRLTVL.

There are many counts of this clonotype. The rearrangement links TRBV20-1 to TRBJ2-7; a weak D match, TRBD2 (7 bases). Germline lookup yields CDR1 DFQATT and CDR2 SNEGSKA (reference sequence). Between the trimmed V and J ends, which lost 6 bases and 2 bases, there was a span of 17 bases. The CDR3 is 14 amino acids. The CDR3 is CSATPVGGAYEQYF. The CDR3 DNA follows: TGCAGTGCCACCCCGGTAGGGGGGGCCTACGAGCAGTACTTC.

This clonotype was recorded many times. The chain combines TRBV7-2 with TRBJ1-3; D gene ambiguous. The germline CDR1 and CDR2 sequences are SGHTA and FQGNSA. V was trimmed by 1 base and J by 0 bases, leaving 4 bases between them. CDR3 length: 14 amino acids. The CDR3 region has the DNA TGTGCCAGCAGCTTAGTTAGCTCTGGAAACACCATATATTTT. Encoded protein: CASSLVSSGNTIYF. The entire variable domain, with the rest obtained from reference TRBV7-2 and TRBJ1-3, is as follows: GAGVSQSPSNKVTEKGKDVELRCDPISGHTALYWYRQSLGQGLEFLIYFQGNSAPDKSGLPSDRFSAERTGGSVSTLTIQRTQQEDSAVYLCASSLVSSGNTIYFGEGSWLTVV.

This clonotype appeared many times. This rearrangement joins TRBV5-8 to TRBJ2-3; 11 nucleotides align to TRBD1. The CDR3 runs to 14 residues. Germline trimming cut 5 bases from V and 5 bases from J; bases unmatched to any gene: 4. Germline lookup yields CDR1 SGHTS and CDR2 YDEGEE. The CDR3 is CASRRTGGLDTQYF. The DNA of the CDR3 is TGTGCCAGCAGAAGGACAGGGGGCTTAGATACGCAGTATTTT. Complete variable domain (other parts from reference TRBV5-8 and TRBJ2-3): EAGVTQSPTHLIKTRGQQATLRCSPISGHTSVYWYQQALGLGLQFLLWYDEGEERNRGNFPPRFSGRQFPNYSSELNVNALELEDSALYLCASRRTGGLDTQYFGPGTRLTVL.

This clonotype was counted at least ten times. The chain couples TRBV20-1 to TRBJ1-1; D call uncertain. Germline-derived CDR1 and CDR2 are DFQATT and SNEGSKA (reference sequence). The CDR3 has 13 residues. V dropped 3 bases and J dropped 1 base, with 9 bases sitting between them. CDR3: CSASGGSNTEAFF. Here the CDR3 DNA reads TGCAGTGCTAGTGGTGGGTCGAACACTGAAGCTTTCTTT.

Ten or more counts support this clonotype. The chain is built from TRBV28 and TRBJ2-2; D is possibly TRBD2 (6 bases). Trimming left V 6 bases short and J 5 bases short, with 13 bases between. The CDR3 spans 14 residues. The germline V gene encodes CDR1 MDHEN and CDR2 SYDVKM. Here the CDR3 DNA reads TGTGCCAGCAGGAACGGGGGAGGAACCGGGGAGCTGTTTTTT. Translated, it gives CASRNGGGTGELFF.

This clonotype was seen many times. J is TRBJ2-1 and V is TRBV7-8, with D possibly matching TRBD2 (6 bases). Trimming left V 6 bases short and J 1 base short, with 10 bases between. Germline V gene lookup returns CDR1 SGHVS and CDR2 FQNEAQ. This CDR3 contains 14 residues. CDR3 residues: CASRGLLSYNEQFF. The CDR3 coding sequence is TGTGCCAGCAGGGGACTTTTGTCCTACAATGAGCAGTTCTTC.

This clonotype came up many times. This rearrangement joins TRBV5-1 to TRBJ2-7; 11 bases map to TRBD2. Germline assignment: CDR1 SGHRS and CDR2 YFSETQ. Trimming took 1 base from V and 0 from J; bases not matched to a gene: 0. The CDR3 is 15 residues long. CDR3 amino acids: CASSLTSGSSYEQYF. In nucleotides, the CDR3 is TGCGCCAGCAGCTTGACTAGCGGGAGCTCCTACGAGCAGTACTTC.

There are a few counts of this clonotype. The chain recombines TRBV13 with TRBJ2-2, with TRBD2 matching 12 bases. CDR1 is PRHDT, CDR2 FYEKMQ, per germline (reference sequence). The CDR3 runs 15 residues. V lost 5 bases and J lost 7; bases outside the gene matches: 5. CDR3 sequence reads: CASSKLAGGFGELFF. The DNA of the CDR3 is TGTGCCAGCAGCAAACTAGCGGGAGGATTCGGGGAGCTGTTTTTT.